The 25 T cell receptor beta chains presented below share a single source sample, sequenced in a study of regulatory T cells in long-lasting Graves disease. Sequencing libraries for TCR beta were prepared with iRepertoire HTBI primers and Arm-PCR of CDR3 regions. Each CDR3 protein is one row after TCRdb ran MiXCR on the multiplex PCR reads. The table has some 340,000 distinct CDR3 sequences, roughly 24% seen once. Time point here: persistent/refractory GD, antithyroid drugs over 5 years with positive TRAb. RNA isolated from PBMCs was used to make the TCR library. This specimen consisted of peripheral blood mononuclear cells (PBMCs), obtained when the disease was refractory, from a patient treated with antithyroid drugs. The receptors stem from a woman aged 40 to 50 with Graves disease.

The chain carries TRBV5-1 and TRBJ1-1; D remains unclear. The V gene lost 0 bases and the J gene lost 6 bases, with 12 bases spanning the gap. The germline V gene encodes CDR1 SGHRS and CDR2 YFSETQ. CDR3 length: 14 amino acids. CDR3 DNA sequence: TGCGCCAGCAGCTTGGTTTCGGTGGGCCCTGAAGCTTTCTTT. Amino acids: CASSLVSVGPEAFF.

The chain links TRBV13 to TRBJ1-1; no clear D. CDR3 length: 17 residues. Trimming cost V 4 bases and J 0 bases, with 18 bases left between them. CDR1 is PRHDT, CDR2 FYEKMQ, per germline (reference sequence). The CDR3 region has the DNA TGTGCCAGCAGCTCCGCGTTCGGAGGACGGATGAACACTGAAGCTTTCTTT. Translation: CASSSAFGGRMNTEAFF.

In its sample, this clonotype was seen many times. The CDR3 region is CASSGLRTGWFVTRTDTQYF. In nucleotides, the CDR3 is TGTGCCAGCAGTGGTTTACGGACAGGGTGGTTTGTCACTCGCACAGATACGCAGTATTTT. The chain is built from TRBV28 and TRBJ2-3; the match to TRBD1 covers 8 bases. The CDR3 consists of 20 residues. Germline CDR1 reads MDHEN; CDR2 reads SYDVKM. The V gene end was trimmed by 5 bases and the J gene end by 1 base; junction bases not matched to a gene: 20.

This clonotype occurred a few times. The rearrangement links TRBV15 to TRBJ2-7; tentative D call: TRBD1 (7 bases). This CDR3 region has 17 residues. Germline-derived CDR1 and CDR2 are LNHNV and YYDKDF (reference sequence). V lost 0 bases and J lost 2, with 17 bases in between. CDR3 in amino acids: CATSRDQGGTETYEQYF. CDR3 DNA: TGTGCCACCAGCAGAGATCAGGGGGGTACAGAAACCTACGAGCAGTACTTC.

A remark on this clonotype: A clone one base away is much larger, so this may be a read error. The V gene is TRBV5-1, the J gene TRBJ2-2, with D possibly TRBD1 on 6 matching bases. V lost 5 bases and J 3 bases, leaving 14 bases between the germline ends. Germline CDR1 and CDR2: SGHRS and YFSETQ. There are 15 residues in the CDR3. CDR3 sequence reads: CASRRQGLYTGELFF. The DNA of the CDR3 is TGCGCCAGCAGGCGGCAGGGGCTTTACACCGGGGAGCTGTTTTTT.

This clonotype occurred a few times. The V call is TRBV7-9, the J call TRBJ2-4; maybe TRBD2 (6 bases). Trimming removed 4 bases from V and 9 bases from J, with 16 bases in between. The CDR3 covers 14 residues. The germline V gene encodes CDR1 SEHNR and CDR2 FQNEAQ (reference sequence). CDR3 coding DNA: TGTGCCAGCAGCTCTTTAGCGGTCGTAGGCATTCAGTACTTC. This codes for CASSSLAVVGIQYF.

This clonotype was picked up many times. The chain carries TRBV6-5 and TRBJ1-2; no firm D call. V dropped 2 bases and J dropped 6 bases, with 7 bases sitting between them. CDR3 length: 12 residues. Germline CDR1 MNHEY, CDR2 SVGAGI. DNA of the CDR3: TGTGCCAGCAGTTACGGAATCGATGGCTACACCTTC. It encodes CASSYGIDGYTF.

In its sample, this clonotype was seen a few times. This rearrangement joins TRBV28 to TRBJ2-3; D may be TRBD1 (5 bases). CDR1 MDHEN and CDR2 SYDVKM come from the germline V gene. The CDR3 loop spans 15 amino acids. Trimming left V 5 bases short and J 1 base short, with 13 bases between. The DNA of the CDR3 is TGTGCCAGCAGTCCTCGACAGTATGGCACAGATACGCAGTATTTT. This translates into CASSPRQYGTDTQYF.

This clonotype was picked up a small number of times. The chain recombines TRBV9 with TRBJ1-2; 7 bases map to TRBD1. The CDR3 spans 16 residues. With V trimmed by 3 bases and J by 3 bases, 11 bases remained unmatched. CDR1 and CDR2 from the germline V gene are SGDLS and YYNGEE. Written as DNA, the CDR3 is TGTGCCAGCAGCGCCCCACGACAGGGAAGCCACTATGGCTACACCTTC. As protein: CASSAPRQGSHYGYTF.

This chain connects TRBV5-1 to TRBJ2-2; no definite D call. The length of the CDR3 is 16 residues. V gave up 0 bases and J gave up 0 bases, with 9 bases separating them. Looked up from germline, CDR1 is SGHRS and CDR2 is YFSETQ. CDR3 region: CASSLGSNANTGELFF. In nucleotides, the CDR3 is TGCGCCAGCAGCTTGGGGTCAAACGCGAACACCGGGGAGCTGTTTTTT. The whole variable domain, remainder taken from reference TRBV5-1 and TRBJ2-2, is KAGVTQTPRYLIKTRGQQVTLSCSPISGHRSVSWYQQTPGQGLQFLFEYFSETQRNKGNFPGRFSGRQFSNSRSEMNVSTLELGDSALYLCASSLGSNANTGELFFGEGSRLTVL.

This clonotype was counted many times. This chain uses TRBV11-2 with TRBJ2-7; D is unresolved. The ends were cut back, 2 bases at V and 2 bases at J, with 13 bases in the middle. Germline values: CDR1 SGHAT, CDR2 FQNNGV. The CDR3 has 15 amino acids. The CDR3 region has the DNA TGTGCCAGCAGCTTACAATCCGGCGCGACCTACGAGCAGTACTTC. Translating gives CASSLQSGATYEQYF.

The chain uses TRBV3-1 and TRBJ2-5, with D maybe TRBD2 (5 bases). This CDR3 is 14 amino acids long. The germline gives CDR1 LGHDT, CDR2 YNNKEL (reference sequence). Between the trimmed V and J ends, which lost 4 bases and 0 bases, there was a span of 9 bases. The CDR3: CASSPRGNQETQYF. The CDR3 coding sequence is TGTGCCAGCAGCCCTAGAGGGAACCAAGAGACCCAGTACTTC.

This clonotype has a count of ten or more. The V call is TRBV20-1, the J call TRBJ2-5, with 14 bases aligning to TRBD2. V trimming: 6 bases; J trimming: 5 bases; junction bases outside the gene matches: 14. Per germline, CDR1 DFQATT and CDR2 SNEGSKA (reference sequence). The CDR3 runs to 17 residues. The CDR3 loop reads CSAPRLAGGWGMETQYF. The CDR3 bases are TGCAGTGCCCCCCGACTAGCGGGAGGGTGGGGGATGGAGACCCAGTACTTC.

Comments on this clonotype: A much larger clone differs by one base, so this may be a read error. Here the CDR3 omits its conserved ending phenylalanine or tryptophan, so a read error is the likely source. The rearrangement uses TRBV12-3 or TRBV12-4 and TRBJ2-1, with D hard to call. This CDR3 has 11 amino acids. V lost 3 bases and J lost 7, with 4 bases in between. The chain's CDR3 is CASSFSNEQFL. CDR3 coding DNA: TGTGCCAGCAGTTTTAGTAATGAGCAGTTCCTC.

This chain links TRBV28 with TRBJ2-1; TRBD2 matches 7 bases. The CDR3 length is 14 residues. CDR1 is MDHEN, CDR2 SYDVKM, per germline. Germline trimming cut 6 bases from V and 2 bases from J; bases unmatched to any gene: 4. This chain's CDR3 is CASRLAVAYNEQFF. CDR3 in DNA: TGTGCCAGCAGGCTAGCGGTCGCCTACAATGAGCAGTTCTTC.

Remarks on this clonotype: It may be a read error: a sequence one base away is much more abundant. This chain links TRBV12-3 or TRBV12-4 with TRBJ2-7; D unresolved. The CDR3 consists of 14 residues. V lost 3 bases and J 1 base, leaving 10 bases between the germline ends. The CDR3 nucleotides read TGTGCCAGCAGTTTTATAGGGAATTCCTACGAGCAGTACTTC. Protein product: CASSFIGNSYEQYF.

The chain employs TRBV11-2 and TRBJ2-3; the match to TRBD1 covers 10 bases. Germline loops: CDR1 SGHAT, CDR2 FQNNGV. V trimming: 1 base; J trimming: 14 bases; junction bases outside the gene matches: 9. This CDR3 comprises 14 residues. The CDR3 protein is CASSLVRGDRGTYF. CDR3 nucleotides: TGTGCCAGCAGCTTAGTTAGGGGGGACAGGGGAACGTATTTT.

Ten or more counts support this clonotype. This chain connects TRBV28 to TRBJ1-1, with unresolved D. The CDR3 spans 14 residues. The germline V gene encodes CDR1 MDHEN and CDR2 SYDVKM. The ends were cut back, 1 base at V and 1 base at J, with 7 bases in the middle. This chain's CDR3 is CASSLLEGNTEAFF. In DNA form, the CDR3 reads TGTGCCAGCAGTTTATTAGAGGGGAACACTGAAGCTTTCTTT.

As for this clonotype: Being one base from a much bigger clone, this may be a read error. This sequence joins TRBV11-2 and TRBJ2-2; 10 positions agree with TRBD2. CDR1 is SGHAT and CDR2 is FQNNGV in the germline V gene. This CDR3 has 15 amino acids. Here the CDR3 reads CTSSGLAENTGELFF. DNA for the CDR3: TGTACCAGCAGTGGACTAGCGGAAAACACCGGGGAGCTGTTTTTT. The full variable domain, rest sourced from reference TRBV11-2 and TRBJ2-2, is EAGVAQSPRYKIIEKRQSVAFWCNPISGHATLYWYQQILGQGPKLLIQFQNNGVVDDSQLPKDRFSAERLKGVDSTLKIQPAKLEDSAVYLCTSSGLAENTGELFFGEGSRLTVL.

The DNA for the CDR3 is TGTGCCAGCTCTCTCGCACAGGGGTTTGGCTACGAGCAGTACTTC. Translating it yields CASSLAQGFGYEQYF. The V call is TRBV11-2, the J call TRBJ2-7; 7 positions agree with TRBD1. Germline V gene data show CDR1 as SGHAT and CDR2 as FQNNGV. V gave up 8 bases and J gave up 3 bases; unmatched junction bases: 13. The CDR3 spans 15 residues.

This clonotype has at least ten counts. V and J are TRBV20-1 and TRBJ1-6; no clear D gene. This CDR3 is 12 amino acids long. V was trimmed by 0 bases and J by 10 bases, leaving 7 bases between them. The V gene's germline CDR1 is DFQATT and CDR2 SNEGSKA (reference sequence). CDR3 loop: CSARDSESPLHF. The CDR3, as DNA: TGCAGTGCTAGAGATTCGGAGTCACCCCTCCACTTT.

The chain recombines TRBV12-3 or TRBV12-4 with TRBJ2-1; perhaps TRBD2 as D (6 bases). V lost 5 bases to trimming and J lost 8 bases, with 13 bases between them. This CDR3 contains 13 residues. CDR3 sequence (DNA): TGTGCCAGCAGTCCATCCCGGGAGCATGAGCAGTTCTTC. This translates into CASSPSREHEQFF.

This clonotype showed up many times. V gene TRBV2 combines with J gene TRBJ2-7; no firm D call. Per the germline V gene, CDR1 is SNHLY and CDR2 is FYNNEI. This CDR3 is 10 amino acids long. V gave up 3 bases and J gave up 5 bases, with 2 bases separating them. The CDR3 sequence is CASSDHEQYF. Written as DNA, the CDR3 is TGTGCCAGCAGTGACCACGAGCAGTACTTC. Supplemented by reference TRBV2 and TRBJ2-7, the full variable domain reads EPEVTQTPSHQVTQMGQEVILRCVPISNHLYFYWYRQILGQKVEFLVSFYNNEISEKSEIFDDQFSVERPDGSNFTLKIRSTKLEDSAMYFCASSDHEQYFGPGTRLTVT.

Many counts were recorded for this clonotype. The V call is TRBV11-2, the J call TRBJ2-5, with D perhaps matching TRBD1 (5 bases). Looked up from germline, CDR1 is SGHAT and CDR2 is FQNNGV. This CDR3 spans 14 amino acids. Trimming pared 1 base from V and 4 bases from J, leaving 10 bases between. The CDR3, as DNA: TGTGCCAGCAGCTTAGTTCGGACAAGAGAGACCCAGTACTTC. As protein: CASSLVRTRETQYF.

This clonotype was counted a few times. V gene TRBV6-5 combines with J gene TRBJ1-1, with TRBD1 matching 8 bases. The V and J ends lost 0 bases and 3 bases, in that order; junction bases with no gene match: 6. The CDR3 loop spans 16 amino acids. Germline values: CDR1 MNHEY, CDR2 SVGAGI. Here the CDR3 DNA reads TGTGCCAGCAGTTACTCTGGGGACAGGTGGTACACTGAAGCTTTCTTT. Translating gives CASSYSGDRWYTEAFF.